This TCR beta chain was found in a study of cytomegalovirus exposure and HLA in healthy donors. On the study more broadly: Clustering assigned over 70% of the approximately 390 genotyped donors to the Caucasian-associated ancestry cluster. General study findings and limits: Previously analyzed data showed that most TCR beta V segments were productive at a frequency of about 87% or about 30%. Later analysis suggested links between common viral pathogens and several top significant clusters. Some V segments (TRBV6-2 and TRBV6-3 among them) were excluded as indistinguishable.

PCR employed 60 Vbeta and 13 Jbeta primers. This table comes from immunoSEQ multiplex PCR, and its TCRdb copy is limited to in-frame clones, with some not included. Counted here are 90,000 to 130,000 clones, less than 85% occurring once; the ten biggest clones make up around an eighth. Germline V gene data show CDR1 as GTSNPN and CDR2 as SVGIG (reference sequence). The length of the CDR3 is 13 residues. As to this clone: Its antigen remains unknown.

Sequenced material: PBMCs. V and J are TRBV30 and TRBJ2-5; 9 bases map to TRBD1. The end of the DNA is better explained by TRBJ2-7, so the J call may be wrong. The receptor comes from a man younger than 45 in good health and CMV-seropositive. The CDR3 DNA is TGTGCCTGGAGTTCGGGACAGGGCTACGAGCAGTACTTC. Translating it yields CAWSSGQGYEQYF.